Reported below is one T cell receptor beta chain. What it binds is unknown. Once extracted for a subset, genomic DNA was divided evenly among several immunoSEQ plates. Only in-frame clones appear in the TCRdb table, and some are missing; sequencing was by immunoSEQ multiplex PCR. Among about 2.1 million clones listed, around 93% were seen once. Naivety among CD8 cells was defined by CD45RO negativity and positive CCR7 selection, thereby excluding terminally differentiated effector memory CD45RA+ cells. Adult Caucasians living in Nashville, Tennessee made up all of the donors. The sample is drawn from a study of shared clonotypes between healthy human individuals. Germline CDR1 LGHNA, CDR2 YSLEER. Trimming took 3 bases from V and 0 from J, leaving 15 bases between them. The CDR3 is made up of 18 amino acids. Findings of the study overall: Blood alone was sampled, and tissue repertoires likely differ.

The sample was naive CD8+ T cells from PBMCs. This chain joins TRBV4-3 and TRBJ2-6; D possibly corresponds to TRBD1 (6 bases). The receptor was derived from a man in his late teens or twenties in good health. Some clones in this sample may be carry-over from other donors' samples. Written as DNA, the CDR3 is TGCGCCAGCAGCCAGGATCCGCGGACAGTCTCTGGGGCCAACGTCCTGACTTTC. It specifies CASSQDPRTVSGANVLTF.